The 24 T cell receptor beta chains below were found in one sample sequenced in a study of Graves' ophthalmopathy and Graves' hyperthyroidism. The TCR beta CDR3 regions underwent amplification from RNA transcripts. The first round was an RT-PCR with HTBI primers, and the second round was a multiplex PCR. TCRdb re-called the multiplex PCR reads with MiXCR, one entry per CDR3 protein. The sample shows 500,000 to 600,000 distinct CDR3 sequences, 35% to 45% of them seen only once. The sequenced material came from peripheral blood or thyroid tissue (not recorded which). The receptor source for this set is an adult man with Graves' hyperthyroidism.

V is TRBV29-1 and J is TRBJ2-5; 10 bases are a match to TRBD2. Trimming took 4 bases from V and 4 from J; bases not matched to a gene: 0. Germline V gene sequence: CDR1 SQVTM, CDR2 ANQGSEA. The CDR3 length is 12 residues. CDR3 residues: CSVASGRETQYF. The CDR3 DNA reads TGCAGCGTTGCTAGCGGGAGAGAGACCCAGTACTTC.

For the CDR3, the DNA is TGTGCCAGCAGCTTGAGGTTGGTAGGGCGGAATAACTATGGCTACACCTTC. This sequence encodes CASSLRLVGRNNYGYTF. This chain links TRBV7-8 with TRBJ1-2; no firm D call. V lost 3 bases, J lost 1 base, and 18 bases lay in between. This CDR3 has 17 amino acids. Germline CDR1 reads SGHVS; CDR2 reads FQNEAQ.

V and J are TRBV7-8 and TRBJ2-7, with D maybe TRBD2 (6 bases). CDR3 length equals 16 residues. V dropped 5 bases and J dropped 0 bases, with 17 bases sitting between them. Germline lookup yields CDR1 SGHVS and CDR2 FQNEAQ. DNA for the CDR3: TGTGCCAGCAGCCCGAAGCGGGTGGTGAGCTCCTACGAGCAGTACTTC. This encodes CASSPKRVVSSYEQYF.

This clonotype has ten or more counts. This chain uses TRBV7-3 with TRBJ2-7; 14 bases fit TRBD2. V was clipped by 0 bases and J by 5 bases; unmatched bases: 3. Germline assignment: CDR1 SGHTA and CDR2 FQGTGA. The CDR3 has 16 residues. In DNA form, the CDR3 reads TGTGCCAGCAGCTTAACAGGACTAGCGGGGGGCGACGAGCAGTACTTC. Its protein is CASSLTGLAGGDEQYF.

This clonotype was seen many times. The chain uses TRBV12-3 or TRBV12-4 and TRBJ2-5; D gene uncertain. V was shortened by 5 bases and J by 5 bases, with 9 bases between the two germline ends. The CDR3 is made up of 12 amino acids. CDR3 sequence: CASSDLGETQYF. CDR3 sequence (DNA): TGTGCCAGCAGTGACCTAGGGGAGACCCAGTACTTC.

This clonotype was observed many times. The chain couples TRBV19 to TRBJ2-2, with 8 nucleotides matching TRBD1. Germline loops: CDR1 LNHDA, CDR2 SQIVND (reference sequence). CDR3 length: 15 amino acids. Trimming cost V 6 bases and J 7 bases; bases outside gene matches: 10. This CDR3 reads CASRTGQDLGGELFF. The DNA of the CDR3 is TGTGCCAGTAGGACGGGACAGGATTTAGGCGGGGAGCTGTTTTTT.

The chain uses TRBV7-2 and TRBJ2-5; D unclear. The CDR3 totals 13 residues. V dropped 3 bases and J dropped 5 bases, with 10 bases sitting between them. Germline V gene data show CDR1 as SGHTA and CDR2 as FQGNSA. CDR3 sequence (DNA): TGTGCCAGCAGCTTTAACGCTGGGGAGACCCAGTACTTC. Its protein is CASSFNAGETQYF.

Many counts were recorded for this clonotype. The chain is built from TRBV29-1 and TRBJ1-1, with D unresolved. From germline, CDR1 is SQVTM and CDR2 ANQGSEA. There are 11 residues in the CDR3. CDR3 DNA sequence: TGCGCCCCTCAATCGAACACTGAAGCTTTCTTT. Its translation: CAPQSNTEAFF.

This chain uses TRBV5-1 with TRBJ1-2; D may be TRBD1 (5 bases). Germline-derived CDR1 and CDR2 are SGHRS and YFSETQ. The CDR3 runs to 14 residues. V lost 0 bases and J lost 8, with 14 bases in between. This CDR3 reads CASSLGRVSYGYTF. The CDR3 nucleotides are TGCGCCAGCAGCTTGGGCAGGGTGTCTTACGGCTACACCTTC. Supplemented by reference TRBV5-1 and TRBJ1-2, the full variable domain reads KAGVTQTPRYLIKTRGQQVTLSCSPISGHRSVSWYQQTPGQGLQFLFEYFSETQRNKGNFPGRFSGRQFSNSRSEMNVSTLELGDSALYLCASSLGRVSYGYTFGSGTRLTVV.

This clonotype was recorded at least ten times. The V call is TRBV2, the J call TRBJ1-4; D is uncertain. Deletions cut 9 bases from V and 8 bases from J, with 19 bases between. The germline V gene encodes CDR1 SNHLY and CDR2 FYNNEI. This CDR3 has 14 residues. The CDR3 sequence is CASNGRGSNEKLFF. CDR3 nucleotides: TGTGCCAGTAACGGACGCGGATCGAACGAAAAACTGTTTTTT. Variable domain in full (rest from reference TRBV2 and TRBJ1-4): EPEVTQTPSHQVTQMGQEVILRCVPISNHLYFYWYRQILGQKVEFLVSFYNNEISEKSEIFDDQFSVERPDGSNFTLKIRSTKLEDSAMYFCASNGRGSNEKLFFGSGTQLSVL.

Worth noting for this clonotype: A much larger clone differs by one base, so this may be a read error. The chain couples TRBV12-3 or TRBV12-4 to TRBJ1-3; possible D gene TRBD1, 5 bases. The CDR3 has 16 amino acids. The CDR3 DNA follows: TGTGCCGGCAGCTGGGGACGGGGTCACTCTGGAAACACCATATATTTT. Amino acid sequence: CAGSWGRGHSGNTIYF.

As regards this clonotype: This may be a read error, as it is one base from a much larger clone. The rearrangement joins TRBV11-2 to TRBJ2-5; tentatively, D is TRBD2 (5 bases). The CDR3 runs 15 residues. Between the trimmed V and J ends, which lost 4 bases and 5 bases, there was a span of 17 bases. Germline lookup yields CDR1 SGHAT and CDR2 FQNNGV. CDR3 nucleotides: TGTGCCAGCAGCTCATCCTTAGCGACTCCGGAGACCCAGTACTTC. Amino acid sequence: CASSSSLATPETQYF.

For this clonotype: This CDR3 is missing its conserved last phenylalanine or tryptophan, likely due to a read error. The chain joins TRBV7-9 to TRBJ2-5; D not certain. V lost 5 bases, J lost 5 bases, and 15 bases lay in between. The CDR3 length is 14 residues. Per germline, CDR1 SEHNR and CDR2 FQNEAQ (reference sequence). CDR3 sequence: CASSIGGIQETQYL. The CDR3 nucleotides read TGTGCCAGCAGCATCGGCGGAATCCAGGAGACCCAGTACTTG.

Only a few counts were recorded for this clonotype. The chain uses TRBV7-6 and TRBJ2-1; 14 bases match TRBD2. Germline lookup yields CDR1 SGHVS and CDR2 FNYEAQ. This CDR3 region has 16 residues. V was clipped by 8 bases and J by 2 bases; unmatched bases: 5. The DNA of the CDR3 is TGTGCCAGCGGGACTAGCGGGAGTATCACCTACAATGAGCAGTTCTTC. This translates into CASGTSGSITYNEQFF.

This clonotype was seen ten or more times. This chain connects TRBV11-3 to TRBJ1-1, with D possibly matching TRBD1 (6 bases). Germline CDR1 and CDR2: SGHNT and YENEEA. This CDR3 has 14 residues. V was clipped by 4 bases and J by 0 bases, with 9 bases between them. The CDR3 bases are TGTGCCAGCAGCTACGGGGGCATGAACACTGAAGCTTTCTTT. It translates to CASSYGGMNTEAFF.

This chain joins TRBV24-1 and TRBJ2-2; possibly TRBD2 for D (5 bases). V was cut by 6 bases and J by 4 bases, with 14 bases left in between. The CDR3 has 15 residues. Germline V gene lookup returns CDR1 KGHDR and CDR2 SFDVKD. CDR3 in amino acids: CATSKAPGFTGELFF. The DNA of the CDR3 is TGTGCCACCAGTAAGGCACCGGGGTTCACCGGGGAGCTGTTTTTT.

This clonotype was counted at least ten times. This rearrangement joins TRBV2 to TRBJ2-2, with a weak D call TRBD1 (6 bases). From germline, CDR1 is SNHLY and CDR2 FYNNEI. V was clipped by 0 bases and J by 2 bases, with 16 bases between them. The CDR3 spans 18 residues. CDR3 region: CASSEALETGLNTGELFF. CDR3 DNA sequence: TGTGCCAGCAGTGAAGCGCTTGAGACAGGCTTAAACACCGGGGAGCTGTTTTTT.

This clonotype was seen only once. J is TRBJ1-3 and V is TRBV7-3; D not resolved. Trimming removed 5 bases from V and 0 bases from J, with 23 bases in between. Germline assignment: CDR1 SGHTA and CDR2 FQGTGA. CDR3 length equals 19 residues. Written as DNA, the CDR3 is TGTGCCAGCAGCCAAGATACTTTGGCAGGATACTTCTCTGGAAACACCATATATTTT. This gives the protein CASSQDTLAGYFSGNTIYF.

The sample holds many counts of this clonotype. The genes are TRBV24-1 and TRBJ1-2, with 8 bases identical to TRBD1. Trimming removed 5 bases from V and 0 bases from J; junction bases left unmatched: 4. The CDR3 is made up of 15 amino acids. Germline V lookup: CDR1 KGHDR, CDR2 SFDVKD. CDR3 sequence (DNA): TGTGCCACCAGTGGTGGACAGGGCCCTAACTATGGCTACACCTTC. This codes for CATSGGQGPNYGYTF.

In its sample, this clonotype was seen many times. This chain joins TRBV7-9 and TRBJ2-5, with unresolved D. V was trimmed by 5 bases and J by 2 bases, leaving 6 bases between them. Germline V CDR1 and CDR2: SEHNR, FQNEAQ (reference sequence). The CDR3 totals 12 residues. CDR3: CASSRGQETQYF. Here the CDR3 DNA reads TGTGCCAGCAGCAGAGGACAAGAGACCCAGTACTTC.

This clonotype was observed at least ten times. This sequence joins TRBV7-2 and TRBJ1-2; the match to TRBD1 covers 7 bases. The CDR3 spans 16 residues. Germline V gene lookup returns CDR1 SGHTA and CDR2 FQGNSA. After removal of 5 bases from V and 2 bases from J, the junction contained 11 bases not matched to a gene. In nucleotides, the CDR3 is TGTGCCAGCAGCCCCCACCCCGGACAGGAAAACTATGGCTACACCTTC. Translated, it gives CASSPHPGQENYGYTF.

This clonotype was counted ten times or more. V usage is TRBV20-1 and J usage is TRBJ2-7, with 9 bases fitting TRBD2. Per germline, CDR1 DFQATT and CDR2 SNEGSKA (reference sequence). The V segment lost 3 bases and the J segment 7 bases; nucleotides outside the gene matches: 25. This CDR3 region has 19 residues. The CDR3 DNA sequence: TGCAGTGCTAGGGTTCCAAGGGTTAGCGGGAGCACTCTTACGACGGAGCAGTACTTC. Translating gives CSARVPRVSGSTLTTEQYF.

The sample holds many counts of this clonotype. The chain carries TRBV5-6 and TRBJ1-1; D gene unclear. The germline gives CDR1 SGHDT, CDR2 YYEEEE. V lost 2 bases, J lost 6 bases, and 11 bases lay in between. The CDR3 extends over 13 amino acids. CDR3 nucleotides: TGTGCCAGCAGCTTTCAGGCGGAACCTGAAGCTTTCTTT. This gives the protein CASSFQAEPEAFF.

Many counts were recorded for this clonotype. This chain's CDR3 is CASSLLQGSYGYTF. CDR3 bases: TGCGCCAGCAGCCTACTACAGGGGAGCTATGGCTACACCTTC. The rearrangement joins TRBV5-1 to TRBJ1-2; the match to TRBD1 covers 7 bases. Germline V lookup: CDR1 SGHRS, CDR2 YFSETQ. V lost 4 bases to trimming and J lost 4 bases; unmatched junction nucleotides: 7. This CDR3 comprises 14 residues. Together with reference TRBV5-1 and TRBJ1-2, the CDR3 gives the full variable domain: KAGVTQTPRYLIKTRGQQVTLSCSPISGHRSVSWYQQTPGQGLQFLFEYFSETQRNKGNFPGRFSGRQFSNSRSEMNVSTLELGDSALYLCASSLLQGSYGYTFGSGTRLTVV.